The T cell receptor (beta chain) described here comes from a study of technical replicates of blood from a handful of donors. V lost 0 bases and J 10 bases, leaving 24 bases between the germline ends. This CDR3 contains 17 residues. The germline V gene has CDR1 MNHNS and CDR2 SASEGT. The table came from immunoSEQ multiplex PCR; TCRdb's copy has only in-frame clones and leaves some out. Counted here are some 80,000 clones, about 96% occurring once; the ten biggest clones make up about 0.33%. This clone was observed a handful of times. The J gene is TRBJ1-1, the V gene TRBV6-1, with D maybe TRBD1 (5 bases). Material: T cells isolated from PBMCs. The TCR comes from a human donor in good health. CDR3 protein: CASSEARLRGKTLGAFF. The CDR3 DNA is TGTGCCAGCAGTGAAGCGCGGTTACGGGGGAAAACACTGGGAGCTTTCTTT.